This entry lists 2 T cell receptor beta chains sequenced from one sample in a study of T cell responses to AZD1222 COVID-19 vaccine. Measured with immunoSEQ multiplex PCR; TCRdb has only the in-frame clones, and not every one. The table includes around 100,000 clones, roughly four fifths detected once. The material sequenced was peripheral blood, taken on day 0 of AZD1222 vaccination. Source of these receptors: an adult in good health.

This chain joins TRBV6-5 and TRBJ1-5, with TRBD1 matching 7 bases. The CDR3 extends over 15 amino acids. Germline V CDR1 and CDR2: MNHEY, SVGAGI. J was trimmed by 0 bases and V by 6 bases; bases with no gene match: 5. The CDR3 bases are TGTGCCAGCAGGAGGACAGGAGTTAGCAATCAGCCCCAGCATTTT. It translates to CASRRTGVSNQPQHF.

This chain uses TRBV7-2 with TRBJ2-5; D not certain. Germline lookup yields CDR1 SGHTA and CDR2 FQGNSA. The CDR3 loop spans 12 amino acids. The V end was cut by 5 bases, the J end by 6 bases, with 10 bases between. The CDR3 loop reads CASSRSGQTQYF. The CDR3 coding sequence is TGTGCCAGCAGCCGCTCGGGTCAGACCCAGTACTTC.